The entry that follows covers one TCR beta chain sequence. What it recognizes is unknown. The sample is drawn from a study of vaccination effects on CD4 cells after COVID-19. Viral peptide pool expansion of antigen-specific CD4+ T cells preceded sequencing in the ViraFEST assay. Around day 10 of culture, CD4+ T cells were separated out. Subjects were given two BNT162b2 or mRNA-1273 vaccine doses. V was pared by 2 bases and J by 4 bases, with 6 bases between. This CDR3 region has 12 residues. Germline lookup yields CDR1 SGHDT and CDR2 YYEEEE. This table comes from immunoSEQ multiplex PCR, and its TCRdb copy is limited to in-frame clones, with some not included. The sample carries tens of thousands of clones, around 69% recorded once.

The genes are TRBV5-6 and TRBJ1-1; no clear D. The receptor's source is a human donor who received a COVID-19 vaccine. Sequenced here: CD4+ T cells from PBMCs cultured with HCoV-229E spike peptides, sampled after COVID-19 vaccination. The CDR3 sequence: CASSLSGTEAFF. The CDR3 bases are TGTGCCAGCAGCTTATCGGGCACTGAAGCTTTCTTT.